The rows below give T cell receptor beta chains drawn from one sample of a study of blood T cell repertoires in COVID-19. Some clones are missing from TCRdb's copy, which holds only in-frame ones; the method was immunoSEQ multiplex PCR. The sample has more than 75,000 clones, roughly nine tenths seen once. Sample: peripheral blood. These TCRs come from a man aged 25 to 45 with acute or convalescent COVID-19. CDR3s include the opening cysteine and the closing phenylalanine or tryptophan. D genes are given only for firm matches. Only some rows state a clone size, as once, few, many or a class for expanded clones.

cdr3_aa: CASRAGTSAYEQYF
cdr3_nt: TGTGCCAGCAGGGCCGGGACTAGCGCCTACGAGCAGTACTTC
v_call: TRBV2
d_call: TRBD2
j_call: TRBJ2-7
clone_size: few

cdr3_aa: CASSETGGQLVGEQFF
cdr3_nt: TGCGCCAGCAGCGAGACAGGGGGCCAACTAGTGGGTGAGCAGTTCTTC
v_call: TRBV5-1
d_call: TRBD1
j_call: TRBJ2-1
clone_size: NA

cdr3_aa: CASKLFKQPQHF
cdr3_nt: TGTGCCAGCAAACTTTTCAAGCAGCCCCAGCATTTT
v_call: TRBV28
d_call: NA
j_call: TRBJ1-5
clone_size: NA

cdr3_aa: CASSRDSNQPQHF
cdr3_nt: TGTGCCAGCAGCAGAGATAGCAATCAGCCCCAGCATTTT
v_call: TRBV7-3
d_call: NA
j_call: TRBJ1-5
clone_size: NA

cdr3_aa: CASSRERFNYGYTF
cdr3_nt: TGTGCCAGCAGCAGGGAGAGATTTAACTATGGCTACACCTTC
v_call: TRBV4-2
d_call: NA
j_call: TRBJ1-2
clone_size: once

cdr3_aa: CASSRDRAYEQYF
cdr3_nt: TGTGCCAGCAGCCGGGACAGGGCCTACGAGCAGTACTTC
v_call: TRBV3-1/TRBV3-2
d_call: TRBD1
j_call: TRBJ2-7
clone_size: NA

cdr3_aa: CASSLGQTTGELFF
cdr3_nt: TGTGCCAGCAGCTTGGGACAGACCACCGGGGAGCTGTTTTTT
v_call: TRBV5-5
d_call: NA
j_call: TRBJ2-2
clone_size: NA

cdr3_aa: CASRRVGGETQYF
cdr3_nt: TGTGCCAGCAGACGGGTCGGCGGAGAGACCCAGTACTTC
v_call: TRBV6-5
d_call: NA
j_call: TRBJ2-5
clone_size: NA

cdr3_aa: CASSLGTGEKTQYF
cdr3_nt: TGTGCCAGCAGCTTGGGGACAGGGGAAAAGACCCAGTACTTC
v_call: TRBV5-5
d_call: TRBD1
j_call: TRBJ2-5
clone_size: NA

cdr3_aa: CASSRGTAVDTQYF
cdr3_nt: TGCGCCAGCAGCCGGGGGACAGCCGTAGATACGCAGTATTTT
v_call: TRBV10-1
d_call: NA
j_call: TRBJ2-3
clone_size: NA

cdr3_aa: CATSRDRALVGTDEQFF
cdr3_nt: TGTGCCACCAGCCGGGACAGGGCCCTGGTGGGGACGGATGAGCAGTTCTTC
v_call: TRBV15
d_call: TRBD1
j_call: TRBJ2-1
clone_size: NA

cdr3_aa: CASSSRVRSQTQYF
cdr3_nt: TGTGCCAGCAGTTCGCGGGTCCGGTCGCAGACCCAGTACTTC
v_call: TRBV28
d_call: NA
j_call: TRBJ2-5
clone_size: NA

cdr3_aa: CAIGPGLAGGSGANVLTF
cdr3_nt: TGTGCCATCGGACCGGGACTAGCGGGGGGCTCTGGGGCCAACGTCCTGACTTTC
v_call: TRBV10-3
d_call: TRBD2
j_call: TRBJ2-6
clone_size: NA

cdr3_aa: CASSLGEIGEQFF
cdr3_nt: TGTGCCAGCAGCTTAGGGGAGATAGGTGAGCAGTTCTTC
v_call: TRBV7-9
d_call: NA
j_call: TRBJ2-1
clone_size: NA

cdr3_aa: CASRTLAGTGELFF
cdr3_nt: TGTGCCAGCAGGACCTTAGCGGGAACCGGGGAGCTGTTTTTT
v_call: TRBV7-2
d_call: TRBD2
j_call: TRBJ2-2
clone_size: NA

cdr3_aa: CASSAEILAGASNEQFF
cdr3_nt: TGTGCCAGCAGCGCCGAAATACTAGCGGGAGCCTCCAATGAGCAGTTCTTC
v_call: TRBV9
d_call: TRBD2
j_call: TRBJ2-1
clone_size: NA

cdr3_aa: CATSGAPLGRFVGSEQFF
cdr3_nt: TGTGCCACCAGCGGAGCACCCCTCGGGAGATTTGTCGGCAGTGAGCAGTTCTTC
v_call: TRBV15
d_call: NA
j_call: TRBJ2-1
clone_size: once

cdr3_aa: CASSQDLRGSSYNEQFF
cdr3_nt: TGCGCCAGCAGCCAAGATCTCCGCGGGAGCTCCTACAATGAGCAGTTCTTC
v_call: TRBV4-3
d_call: TRBD2
j_call: TRBJ2-1
clone_size: NA

cdr3_aa: CASKIYRSGGAEQPQHF
cdr3_nt: TGCGCCAGCAAAATATATAGATCAGGGGGCGCGGAGCAGCCCCAGCATTTT
v_call: TRBV10-1
d_call: TRBD1
j_call: TRBJ1-5
clone_size: NA

cdr3_aa: CASSEVGQSNGYTF
cdr3_nt: TGTGCCAGCAGTGAAGTAGGACAGTCTAATGGCTACACCTTC
v_call: TRBV2
d_call: NA
j_call: TRBJ1-2
clone_size: NA

cdr3_aa: CASSSGFKGETQYF
cdr3_nt: TGTGCCAGCAGCTCGGGATTCAAAGGGGAGACCCAGTACTTC
v_call: TRBV6-5
d_call: NA
j_call: TRBJ2-5
clone_size: NA

cdr3_aa: CASSWTGLMGTTGELFF
cdr3_nt: TGTGCCAGCAGTTGGACAGGCCTAATGGGAACAACCGGGGAGCTGTTTTTT
v_call: TRBV27
d_call: TRBD1
j_call: TRBJ2-2
clone_size: NA

cdr3_aa: CASSLVETGGSYGYTF
cdr3_nt: TGTGCCAGCAGCTTAGTCGAGACAGGGGGCTCCTATGGCTACACCTTC
v_call: TRBV7-9
d_call: TRBD1
j_call: TRBJ1-2
clone_size: NA

cdr3_aa: CASSDRAQGSPLHF
cdr3_nt: TGCGCCAGCAGCGACAGGGCTCAGGGTTCACCCCTCCACTTT
v_call: TRBV4-1
d_call: TRBD1
j_call: TRBJ1-6
clone_size: NA

cdr3_aa: CASSQVNMAGLTDTQYF
cdr3_nt: TGCGCCAGCAGCCAAGTTAATATGGCGGGCCTCACAGATACGCAGTATTTT
v_call: TRBV4-1
d_call: NA
j_call: TRBJ2-3
clone_size: once

cdr3_aa: CAIGSDRDTEAFF
cdr3_nt: TGTGCCATCGGCTCAGACAGGGACACTGAAGCTTTCTTT
v_call: TRBV10-3
d_call: TRBD1
j_call: TRBJ1-1
clone_size: NA

cdr3_aa: CASSLAVGLAGGSGSPDTQYF
cdr3_nt: TGTGCCAGCAGTTTAGCCGTGGGACTAGCGGGAGGGTCAGGGTCCCCAGATACGCAGTATTTT
v_call: TRBV28
d_call: TRBD2
j_call: TRBJ2-3
clone_size: NA

cdr3_aa: CASSSNSGRGEGELFF
cdr3_nt: TGTGCCAGCAGTTCCAATAGCGGGAGAGGGGAGGGGGAGCTGTTTTTT
v_call: TRBV6-5
d_call: TRBD2
j_call: TRBJ2-2
clone_size: NA

cdr3_aa: CASSSSDPGLLRSGNTIYF
cdr3_nt: TGTGCCAGCAGCTCTTCCGACCCAGGACTGCTACGCTCTGGAAACACCATATATTTT
v_call: TRBV7-9
d_call: NA
j_call: TRBJ1-3
clone_size: NA

cdr3_aa: CASSPRGSGSIGIQYF
cdr3_nt: TGTGCCAGCAGTCCCCGGGGTAGCGGGAGTATCGGCATTCAGTACTTC
v_call: TRBV25-1
d_call: TRBD2
j_call: TRBJ2-4
clone_size: NA

cdr3_aa: CASSQTPRQRRGGGYTF
cdr3_nt: TGTGCCAGTAGTCAAACCCCGCGTCAGCGCCGAGGAGGGGGCTACACCTTC
v_call: TRBV19
d_call: NA
j_call: TRBJ1-2
clone_size: NA

cdr3_aa: CASSIGLGGTEAFF
cdr3_nt: TGTGCCAGTAGTATCGGTTTGGGGGGCACTGAAGCTTTCTTT
v_call: TRBV19
d_call: NA
j_call: TRBJ1-1
clone_size: NA

cdr3_aa: CASSSGLGDEQYF
cdr3_nt: TGTGCCAGCAGTTCTGGACTTGGCGACGAGCAGTACTTC
v_call: TRBV6-2/TRBV6-3
d_call: NA
j_call: TRBJ2-7
clone_size: NA

cdr3_aa: CASSLDRGSAYGYTF
cdr3_nt: TGTGCCAGCAGCTTAGACAGGGGATCGGCGTATGGCTACACCTTC
v_call: TRBV7-2
d_call: TRBD1
j_call: TRBJ1-2
clone_size: NA

cdr3_aa: CASSGGPGDTEAFF
cdr3_nt: TGTGCCAGCAGTGGGGGTCCGGGGGACACTGAAGCTTTCTTT
v_call: TRBV28
d_call: NA
j_call: TRBJ1-1
clone_size: NA

cdr3_aa: CASLTGQGSSLFF
cdr3_nt: TGTGCCAGTCTTACGGGACAGGGTTCATCTCTGTTTTTT
v_call: TRBV28
d_call: TRBD1
j_call: TRBJ1-4
clone_size: NA

cdr3_aa: CASSQSRQGRLF
cdr3_nt: TGTGCCAGCAGCCAATCGCGACAGGGCCGACTTTTT
v_call: TRBV3-1/TRBV3-2
d_call: TRBD1
j_call: TRBJ1-1
clone_size: NA